Listed below are T cell receptor beta chains from one sample, sequenced in a study of technical replicates of blood from a few donors. The protocol was immunoSEQ multiplex PCR, while the TCRdb copy is restricted to in-frame clones and leaves out a portion. The sample gives about 81,000 clones, around 93% of which show up once; 0.2% to 0.3% is in the top ten. Input material: T cells isolated from PBMCs. These receptors were collected from a human donor in good health. CDR3s include the opening cysteine and the closing phenylalanine or tryptophan. D genes are given only for firm matches. Some rows have no size entry. The others give once, few or many, or a class for an expanded clone.

>NA|TRBV2|TRBJ2-2|TRBD2
TGTGCCAGCACTAAGACTAGCGCTAACACCGGGGAGCTGTTTTTT
CASTKTSANTGELFF
>NA|TRBV5-1|TRBJ1-2|NA
TGCGCCAGCAGCTCCCAAGACTCAGGGTACAATGGCTACACCTTC
CASSSQDSGYNGYTF
>NA|TRBV5-1|TRBJ1-5|NA
TGCGCCAGCAGCTTGGTCGGGGGGCTAAGGTATAGCAATCAGCCCCAGCATTTT
CASSLVGGLRYSNQPQHF
>NA|TRBV2|TRBJ1-5|TRBD1
TGTGCCAGCACCTGGACAGGATATAGCAATCAGCCCCAGCATTTT
CASTWTGYSNQPQHF
>NA|TRBV20-1|TRBJ2-2|NA
TGCAGTGCGGGAACAGGGAGGGAGCTGTTTTTT
CSAGTGRELFF
>NA|TRBV9|TRBJ2-1|NA
TGTGCCAGCAGCGTAGCCTCTGAGGTGTATGAGCAGTTCTTC
CASSVASEVYEQFF
>NA|TRBV28|TRBJ2-7|NA
TGTGCCAGCAGTTATATAAGCCGAGAGGGCTACGAGCAGTACTTC
CASSYISREGYEQYF
>once|TRBV5-4|TRBJ2-2|TRBD2
TGTGCCAGCAGCTTGGGACTAGCGGGGCTGAACACCGGGGAGCTGTTTTTT
CASSLGLAGLNTGELFF
>NA|TRBV5-1|TRBJ2-5|TRBD2
TGCGCCAGCGGGACTAGCGACTTGGAGACCCAGTACTTC
CASGTSDLETQYF
>NA|TRBV11-2|TRBJ1-4|TRBD1
TGTGCCAGCAGCTTTAACCCCACAGGGACAGTGAATGAAAAACTGTTTTTT
CASSFNPTGTVNEKLFF
>NA|TRBV7-9|TRBJ2-7|TRBD1
TGTGCCAGCAGCACGGACAGGAAGCTCTACGAGCAGTACTTC
CASSTDRKLYEQYF
>NA|TRBV6-1|TRBJ2-1|NA
TGTGCCAGCAGTAGTATAGCATACAATGAGCAGTTCTTC
CASSSIAYNEQFF
>NA|TRBV9|TRBJ2-3|NA
TGTGCCAGCAGCTCCCACGGCGGGCGCGGGGCAGATACGCAGTATTTT
CASSSHGGRGADTQYF
>NA|TRBV7-8|TRBJ1-2|NA
TGTGCCAGCAGCTTAGCCTCAGGTCTCTATGGCTACACCTTC
CASSLASGLYGYTF
>NA|TRBV27|TRBJ1-5|NA
TGTGCCAGCAGTTCTATGCGCAATCAGCCCCAGCATTTT
CASSSMRNQPQHF
>NA|TRBV7-9|TRBJ2-7|NA
TGTGCCAGCAGCTTACACGGGTCAACAGGGTCCTACGAGCAGTACTTC
CASSLHGSTGSYEQYF
>NA|TRBV13|TRBJ1-1|NA
TGTGCCAGCAGCCCTGGGGGGACTGAAGCTTTCTTT
CASSPGGTEAFF
>NA|TRBV30|TRBJ2-2|TRBD2
TGTGCCGGCGCAGCGGGGGTAGCCGGGGAGCTGTTTTTT
CAGAAGVAGELFF
>NA|TRBV7-9|TRBJ2-3|NA
TGTGCCAGCAGCTTACTCCACCTGCAGTTGGATTTT
CASSLLHLQLDF
>few|TRBV5-6|TRBJ1-2|TRBD1
TGTGCCAGCAGCTTGGGACAGGGGATCTATGGCTACACCTTC
CASSLGQGIYGYTF
>NA|TRBV6-5|TRBJ2-3|NA
TGTGCCAGCAGCCCCGGAGGAGATACGCAGTATTTT
CASSPGGDTQYF
>NA|TRBV19|TRBJ1-2|NA
TGTGCCACCTCTAACCCGGGTGAATCTAACTATGGCTACACCTTC
CATSNPGESNYGYTF
>NA|TRBV4-1|TRBJ2-7|TRBD2
TGCGCCAGCAGCCAGGGACCCGGGACTAGCGGGCCCGAGCAGTACTTC
CASSQGPGTSGPEQYF
>once|TRBV28|TRBJ2-7|NA
TGTGCCAGCCTTCCGCGCGCGGCTGCCCCGTCAAGGGGATACGAGCAGTACTTC
CASLPRAAAPSRGYEQYF
>NA|TRBV5-1|TRBJ2-1|NA
TGCGCCAGCAGCTTGGAACAGACGGACTACAATGAGCAGTTCTTC
CASSLEQTDYNEQFF
>few|TRBV4-1|TRBJ1-1|NA
TGCGCCAGCAGCCAAGGAAGGGGGATGAACACTGAAGCTTTCTTT
CASSQGRGMNTEAFF
>once|TRBV14|TRBJ1-2|NA
TGTGCCAGCAGCCAAGATAAACAGGGATATGGCTACACCTTC
CASSQDKQGYGYTF
>NA|TRBV30|TRBJ1-5|NA
TGTGCCTGGAACGGGGGGACACTATATCAGCCCCAGCATTTT
CAWNGGTLYQPQHF
>NA|TRBV2|TRBJ2-3|NA
TGTGCCAGTAGGGACTGGACCACAGATACGCAGTATTTT
CASRDWTTDTQYF
>NA|TRBV18|TRBJ2-5|TRBD1
TGTGCCAGCTCACCACCCCACAGGGGACAAGAGACCCAGTACTTC
CASSPPHRGQETQYF
>NA|TRBV12-5|TRBJ2-1|NA
TGTGCTAGTGGGCCCTCCCTATACAATGAGCAGTTCTTC
CASGPSLYNEQFF